The 3 T cell receptor beta chains reported below all come from one sample, sequenced in a study of OX40 agonist ivuxolimab in advanced cancers. Only in-frame clones appear in the TCRdb table, and some are missing; sequencing was by immunoSEQ multiplex PCR. This sample yields roughly 93,000 clones, of which around 80% are seen a single time; roughly 5% belongs to the top ten. The specimen was CD4+ or CD8+ T cells sorted from blood, collected in a trial of the OX40 agonist ivuxolimab. These receptors came from an adult with an advanced solid tumor such as melanoma, head and neck, liver or kidney cancer.

The chain uses TRBV6-5 and TRBJ2-5; D tentatively fits TRBD1 or TRBD2 (5 bases each). Germline V gene data show CDR1 as MNHEY and CDR2 as SVGAGI. The germline V and J ends were trimmed by 0 bases and 11 bases, with 7 bases remaining between them. The CDR3 sequence is 11 residues long. DNA for the CDR3: TGTGCCAGCAGTTACTCGGGGGAGCAGTACTTC. Translation gives CASSYSGEQYF.

This sequence joins TRBV28 and TRBJ1-4; 7 bases fit TRBD1. In germline, CDR1 is MDHEN, CDR2 SYDVKM. The CDR3 extends over 15 amino acids. Trimming at V came to 3 bases and at J to 8 bases, leaving 9 bases not matched to a gene. This CDR3 reads CASSLTGLAYEKLFF. The CDR3 nucleotides read TGTGCCAGCAGTTTGACAGGGCTTGCCTACGAAAAACTGTTTTTT.

The V call is TRBV7-8, the J call TRBJ2-7, with 10 bases that match TRBD2. CDR1 and CDR2 from the germline V gene are SGHVS and FQNEAQ. The V and J ends lost 2 bases and 4 bases, in that order; junction bases with no gene match: 5. This CDR3 region has 15 residues. CDR3 protein: CASSLIPAGGYEQYF. The DNA for the CDR3 is TGTGCCAGCAGCTTAATTCCAGCGGGAGGGTACGAGCAGTACTTC.